Listed here is a single TCR beta chain. Trimming pared 1 base from V and 7 bases from J, leaving 8 bases between. This CDR3 contains 14 residues. CDR1 is KGHSH, CDR2 LQKENI, per germline. This sample is drawn from a study of blood T cell repertoires in COVID-19. Clones were read by immunoSEQ multiplex PCR, and TCRdb kept only the in-frame ones, dropping some. The table shows 100,000 to 150,000 clones, with around 88% occurring only once. The receptor's source is a woman aged 50 to 60 who had recovered from COVID-19. V is TRBV18 and J is TRBJ1-6; weak D call: TRBD1 (6 bases). The sample consisted of PBMCs or T cells enriched from blood (not recorded which). The CDR3 DNA sequence: TGTGCCAGCTCACCACGGACAGCAAATTCACCCCTCCACTTT. Translation: CASSPRTANSPLHF.